The rows below give T cell receptor beta chains drawn from one sample of a study of control samples from healthy donors and cancer patients. Profiled with immunoSEQ multiplex PCR; TCRdb holds only in-frame clones, not every one. The table records about 71,000 clones, under 90% of them present only once. Sequencing input: PBMCs. Receptor source: a man aged 55-75 years with lung cancer. Each CDR3 is given with its conserved first and last residue. D genes are given only for firm matches. The size field is filled for only some rows; it gives once, few, many or a size class.

V,D,J,size,CDR3,DNA
TRBV5-6,TRBD2,TRBJ2-5,NA,CASSFGLAVYPRPETQYF,TGTGCCAGCAGCTTCGGACTAGCGGTTTATCCCAGACCAGAGACCCAGTACTTC
TRBV3-1/TRBV3-2,NA,TRBJ1-1,NA,CASSQSLGTEAFF,TGTGCCAGCAGCCAATCCCTGGGGACTGAAGCTTTCTTT
TRBV3-1/TRBV3-2,TRBD2,TRBJ2-3,NA,CASSQEVAGAHTDTQYF,TGTGCCAGCAGCCAAGAAGTAGCGGGGGCACATACAGATACGCAGTATTTT
TRBV5-1,TRBD2,TRBJ2-7,NA,CASRSGTSGGWEQYF,TGCGCCAGCAGGTCCGGGACTAGCGGGGGTTGGGAGCAGTACTTC
TRBV18,NA,TRBJ2-3,NA,CASSPGENTQYF,TGTGCCAGCTCACCAGGAGAAAATACGCAGTATTTT
TRBV7-8,NA,TRBJ1-4,NA,CASSLGQRLNEKLFF,TGTGCCAGCAGCTTAGGACAGAGGCTTAATGAAAAACTGTTTTTT
TRBV6-5,NA,TRBJ1-1,NA,CASSKDQAGAFF,TGTGCCAGCAGCAAGGACCAGGCGGGCGCTTTCTTT
TRBV7-9,NA,TRBJ2-2,NA,CASSSGGSGTGELFF,TGTGCCAGCAGTTCTGGGGGTTCGGGCACCGGGGAGCTGTTTTTT
TRBV11-3,NA,TRBJ2-1,NA,CASSLAGYEQFF,TGTGCCAGCAGCTTAGCAGGATATGAGCAGTTCTTC
TRBV27,NA,TRBJ1-2,NA,CASSLVFGYTF,TGTGCCAGCAGTTTGGTATTCGGCTACACCTTC
TRBV2,TRBD1,TRBJ1-1,NA,CASSADRTNTEAFF,TGTGCCAGCAGCGCGGACAGGACGAACACTGAAGCTTTCTTT
TRBV5-1,NA,TRBJ2-5,NA,CASSLEGTETQYF,TGCGCCAGCAGCTTGGAAGGGACCGAGACCCAGTACTTC
TRBV29-1,NA,TRBJ2-3,once,CSVDGDTDTQYF,TGCAGCGTTGATGGAGACACAGATACGCAGTATTTT
TRBV3-1/TRBV3-2,TRBD2,TRBJ2-3,few,CASSLLSGGLHTQYF,TGTGCCAGCAGCCTTCTTAGCGGGGGGCTTCATACGCAGTATTTT
TRBV21-1,NA,TRBJ1-6,NA,CASNLAGTGPSSYNSPLHF,TGTGCCAGCAACCTAGCCGGGACAGGCCCCAGCTCCTATAATTCACCCCTCCACTTT
TRBV6-6,NA,TRBJ2-6,once,CASTVTLGANVLTF,TGTGCCTCAACGGTGACTCTGGGGGCCAACGTCCTGACTTTC
TRBV6-5,NA,TRBJ1-1,NA,CASSTLWGRGTEAFF,TGTGCCAGCAGCACGCTGTGGGGGCGGGGGACTGAAGCTTTCTTT
TRBV3-1/TRBV3-2,TRBD1,TRBJ1-1,NA,CASRFGTASGAFF,TGTGCCAGCAGATTCGGGACAGCAAGCGGTGCTTTCTTT
TRBV18,NA,TRBJ2-5,NA,CASSPPGAQGWKETQYF,TGTGCCAGCTCACCACCGGGGGCGCAGGGATGGAAGGAGACCCAGTACTTC
TRBV9,TRBD2,TRBJ2-3,NA,CASSPGLAVSTDTQYF,TGTGCCAGCAGCCCGGGACTAGCGGTGAGCACAGATACGCAGTATTTT
TRBV5-1,NA,TRBJ1-1,NA,CASSLAGSAEAFF,TGCGCCAGCAGCTTGGCAGGCTCAGCTGAAGCTTTCTTT
TRBV6-5,NA,TRBJ1-6,once,CASKSESGNSPLHF,TGTGCCAGCAAATCTGAGTCCGGGAATTCACCCCTCCACTTT
TRBV2,NA,TRBJ2-1,NA,CASSEEVGASYNEQFF,TGTGCCAGCAGTGAAGAAGTGGGGGCCTCCTACAATGAGCAGTTCTTC
TRBV18,TRBD2,TRBJ2-3,once,CASSPGTSGGTDTQYF,TGTGCCAGCTCACCAGGGACTAGCGGGGGCACAGATACGCAGTATTTT
TRBV11-3,TRBD1,TRBJ1-6,NA,CASSPQRTGGTLHF,TGTGCCAGCAGCCCTCAAAGGACAGGGGGAACCCTCCACTTT
TRBV7-6,NA,TRBJ1-5,NA,CASSIGPDNQPQHF,TGTGCCAGCAGCATTGGGCCGGACAATCAGCCCCAGCATTTT
TRBV2,NA,TRBJ1-2,NA,CASNPKAGLGYTF,TGTGCCAGCAATCCTAAAGCGGGGTTAGGCTACACCTTC
TRBV7-2,TRBD1,TRBJ2-5,NA,CASSPVGQIVETQYF,TGTGCCAGCAGCCCCGTGGGACAGATAGTGGAGACCCAGTACTTC
TRBV24-1,TRBD1,TRBJ1-2,NA,CATSTGQGDGYTF,TGTGCCACCAGTACCGGACAGGGCGATGGCTACACCTTC
TRBV24-1,TRBD1,TRBJ2-4,few,CATSDSQGGLAKNIQYF,TGTGCCACCAGTGATTCACAGGGGGGATTGGCCAAAAACATTCAGTACTTC
TRBV5-1,TRBD1,TRBJ2-3,NA,CASIRRGLNTDTQYF,TGCGCCAGCATCCGAAGGGGGCTTAACACAGATACGCAGTATTTT
TRBV15,NA,TRBJ1-4,NA,CATSSSTPNEKLFF,TGTGCCACCAGCTCTAGCACACCTAATGAAAAACTGTTTTTT
TRBV5-6,NA,TRBJ1-1,NA,CASSLGGRTEAFF,TGTGCCAGCAGCTTGGGGGGCCGGACTGAAGCTTTCTTT
TRBV9,TRBD1,TRBJ2-2,NA,CASSPSTGGARTGELFF,TGTGCCAGCAGCCCATCAACAGGGGGCGCGCGCACCGGGGAGCTGTTTTTT
TRBV18,TRBD1,TRBJ1-2,NA,CASSPGQGDGYTF,TGTGCCAGCTCACCCGGACAGGGGGATGGCTACACCTTC
TRBV12-5,TRBD2,TRBJ2-5,NA,CASGLVPDGLARMETQYF,TGTGCTAGTGGTTTGGTACCGGATGGACTAGCTCGGATGGAGACCCAGTACTTC
TRBV5-1,NA,TRBJ2-2,NA,CASSFYRDGTGELFF,TGCGCCAGCAGCTTCTACCGGGACGGCACCGGGGAGCTGTTTTTT
TRBV30,NA,TRBJ1-4,NA,CAFRGGATNEKLFF,TGTGCCTTCAGAGGGGGAGCAACTAATGAAAAACTGTTTTTT
TRBV18,TRBD1,TRBJ2-3,NA,CASSQQTGGQDTQYF,TGTGCCAGCTCACAACAGACAGGGGGACAGGATACGCAGTATTTT
TRBV3-1/TRBV3-2,NA,TRBJ1-5,NA,CASSQEGNQPQHF,TGTGCCAGCAGCCAAGAGGGGAATCAGCCCCAGCATTTT
TRBV7-9,TRBD1,TRBJ1-1,NA,CASSFLQGVTEAFF,TGTGCCAGCAGCTTCCTACAGGGGGTCACTGAAGCTTTCTTT
TRBV9,NA,TRBJ2-3,NA,CASSYRVGTDTQYF,TGTGCCAGCAGCTACAGGGTGGGCACAGATACGCAGTATTTT
TRBV4-2,NA,TRBJ1-1,few,CASSQEWQVNTEAFF,TGTGCCAGCAGCCAAGAGTGGCAAGTGAACACTGAAGCTTTCTTT
TRBV6-5,NA,TRBJ1-1,NA,CASSPSALNTEAFF,TGTGCCAGCAGCCCCTCGGCTCTGAACACTGAAGCTTTCTTT
TRBV12-3/TRBV12-4,NA,TRBJ2-5,few,CASSLLARETQYF,TGTGCCAGCAGTTTACTTGCGCGGGAGACCCAGTACTTC